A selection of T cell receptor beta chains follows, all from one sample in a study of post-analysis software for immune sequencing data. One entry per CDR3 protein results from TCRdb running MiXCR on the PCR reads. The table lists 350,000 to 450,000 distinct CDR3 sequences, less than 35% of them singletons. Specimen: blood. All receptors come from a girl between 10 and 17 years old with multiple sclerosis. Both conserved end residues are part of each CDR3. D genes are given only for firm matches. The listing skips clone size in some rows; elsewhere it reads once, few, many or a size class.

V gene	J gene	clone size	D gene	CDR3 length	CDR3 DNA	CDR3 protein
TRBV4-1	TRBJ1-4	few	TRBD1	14	TGCGCCAGCAGCCAGACAGGGTTAAATGAAAAACTGTTTTTT	CASSQTGLNEKLFF
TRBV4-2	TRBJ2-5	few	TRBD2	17	TGTGCCAGCAGCCAAGATCTCCTAGCGGGGGGGCGGGAGACCCAGTACTTC	CASSQDLLAGGRETQYF
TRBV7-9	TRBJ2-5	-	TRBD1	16	TGTGCCAGCAGGCCGGGACAGGGGGGACGGAGGGAGACCCAGTACTTC	CASRPGQGGRRETQYF
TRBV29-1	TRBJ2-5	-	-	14	TGCAGCGTTGACGGCGGCGCCGCCCAAGAGACCCAGTACTTC	CSVDGGAAQETQYF
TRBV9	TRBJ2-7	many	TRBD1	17	TGTGCCAGCAGCGTATCTGGGACAGGGTCCCTTCTTGGAGAGCAGTACTTC	CASSVSGTGSLLGEQYF
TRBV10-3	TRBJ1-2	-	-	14	TGTGCCATCGGTGATTGGACAGTTCTCTATGGCTACACCTTC	CAIGDWTVLYGYTF
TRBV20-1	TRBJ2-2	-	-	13	TGCAGTGCTAGAAACATAAACACCGGGGAGCGGTTTTTT	CSARNINTGERFF
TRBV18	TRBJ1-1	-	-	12	TGTGCCAGCTCAGCCGCACAGGGAGCAGCTTTCTTT	CASSAAQGAAFF
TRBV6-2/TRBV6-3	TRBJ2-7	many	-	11	TGTGCCAGCAGTACCCCCTACGAGCAGTACTTC	CASSTPYEQYF
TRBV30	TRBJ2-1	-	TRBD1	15	TGTGCCTGGAGTGTAATCGGGACAGGCGTCAATGAGCAGTTCTTC	CAWSVIGTGVNEQFF
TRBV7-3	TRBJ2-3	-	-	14	TGTGCCAGCAGCTTATCAGGGATGGCAGATACGCAGTATTTT	CASSLSGMADTQYF
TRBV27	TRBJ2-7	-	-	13	TGTGCCAGCAGTTTAACCGACCCCTACGAGCAGTACTTC	CASSLTDPYEQYF
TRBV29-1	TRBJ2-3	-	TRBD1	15	TGCAGCGTTGTCGGGACAGGTCATAGCACAGATACGCAGTATTTT	CSVVGTGHSTDTQYF
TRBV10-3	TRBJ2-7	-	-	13	TGTGCCATCAAAGGCGGCAGCTCCTACGAGCAGTACTTC	CAIKGGSSYEQYF
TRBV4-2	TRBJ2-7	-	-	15	TGTGCCAGCAGCCAAGATGGGGCCGGTACCTACGAGCAGTACTTC	CASSQDGAGTYEQYF
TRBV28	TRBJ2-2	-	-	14	TGTGCCAGCTGTGGGGGGATCGACACCGGGGAGCTGTTTTTT	CASCGGIDTGELFF
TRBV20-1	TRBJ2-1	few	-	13	TGCAGTGCTAGAGAGCCCCCGGGAAATGAGCAGTTCTTC	CSAREPPGNEQFF
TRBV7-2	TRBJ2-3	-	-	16	TGTGCCAGCAGCCCAAGGACAGCCTCCTCCACAGATACGCAGTATTTT	CASSPRTASSTDTQYF
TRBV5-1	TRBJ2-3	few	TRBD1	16	TGCGCCAGCAGCTCTACCGTACAGGGGTTCACAGATACGCAGTATTTT	CASSSTVQGFTDTQYF
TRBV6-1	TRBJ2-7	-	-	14	TGTGCCAGCACCCAAGGGGGTATCCCCTACGAGCAGTACTTC	CASTQGGIPYEQYF
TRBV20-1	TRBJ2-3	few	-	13	TGCAGTGCGAGGGGGGGATCAACAGATACGCAGTATTTT	CSARGGSTDTQYF
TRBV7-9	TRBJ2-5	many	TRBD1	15	TGTGCCAGCAGCCCTTTGACAGGGGATCAAGAGACCCAGTACTTC	CASSPLTGDQETQYF
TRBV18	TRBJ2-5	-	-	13	TGTGCCAGCTCATCAGGGTCGGAAGAGACCCAGTACTTC	CASSSGSEETQYF
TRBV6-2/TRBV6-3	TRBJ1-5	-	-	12	TGTGCCAGCAGCCTCAATCATTGGCCCCAGCATTTT	CASSLNHWPQHF